Shown below are 17 T cell receptor beta chains from a single sample sequenced in a study of cytomegalovirus exposure and HLA in healthy donors. 13 Jbeta primers and 60 Vbeta primers were used for the PCR. Clones were sequenced by immunoSEQ multiplex PCR, and TCRdb holds only the in-frame ones, with some missing. The profile shows 150,000 or so clones, roughly four fifths of them singletons. Specimen: PBMCs. Receptor source: a woman aged 18-29 years in good health and CMV-seropositive.

The chain employs TRBV9 and TRBJ2-2; 12 nucleotides match TRBD2. CDR3 size: 17 residues. The trim removed 1 base at V and 5 bases at J, leaving 6 bases unmatched. Germline loops: CDR1 SGDLS, CDR2 YYNGEE. The CDR3 loop reads CASSVPSGGARTGELFF. CDR3 DNA: TGTGCCAGCAGCGTACCTAGCGGGGGGGCCCGAACCGGGGAGCTGTTTTTT.

The J gene is TRBJ1-6, the V gene TRBV6-5, with 7 bases identical to TRBD1. Germline V gene data show CDR1 as MNHEY and CDR2 as SVGAGI. V shed 2 bases and J 8 bases; nucleotides not matched to a gene: 6. The CDR3 length is 15 residues. The DNA of the CDR3 is TGTGCCAGCAGTTACCATACAGGGGTGGATTCACCCCTCCACTTT. Protein product: CASSYHTGVDSPLHF.

The chain carries TRBV6-5 and TRBJ1-5; D possibly corresponds to TRBD1 (5 bases). Trimming stripped 6 bases from V and 8 bases from J, with 8 bases between. This CDR3 spans 11 amino acids. CDR1 is MNHEY and CDR2 is SVGAGI in the germline V gene. The CDR3 DNA sequence: TGTGCCAGCAGGGCGGGGGAGCCCCAGCATTTT. Translation: CASRAGEPQHF.

This clone showed up just once. The rearrangement links TRBV30 to TRBJ2-1; 9 bases agree with TRBD2. Germline V gene data show CDR1 as GTSNPN and CDR2 as SVGIG (reference sequence). V lost 4 bases, J lost 8 bases, and 6 bases stayed unmatched. The CDR3 has 13 residues. CDR3 loop: CAWTGTSRYEQFF. The CDR3 bases are TGTGCCTGGACGGGGACTAGCCGGTATGAGCAGTTCTTC.

The rearrangement links TRBV5-6 to TRBJ1-5; 7 nucleotides align to TRBD1. This CDR3 contains 16 residues. CDR1 and CDR2 (germline): SGHDT, YYEEEE. Trimming cost V 4 bases and J 3 bases; bases outside gene matches: 10. CDR3 residues: CASSPVRQGHNQPQHF. DNA of the CDR3: TGTGCCAGCAGCCCAGTGAGACAGGGCCACAATCAGCCCCAGCATTTT.

This clone was seen a single time. The V and J genes are TRBV6-5 and TRBJ2-5, with a weak D call TRBD1 (5 bases). The J call may be in error: the DNA end matches TRBJ2-7 better. Germline assignment: CDR1 MNHEY and CDR2 SVGAGI. CDR3 length equals 13 residues. The CDR3 region is CASSYTGSYEQYF. For the CDR3, the DNA is TGTGCCAGCAGTTACACAGGCTCCTACGAGCAGTACTTC.

This clone appeared a few times. The rearrangement joins TRBV10-1 to TRBJ2-2; 10 positions agree with TRBD1. The CDR3 has 15 residues. J lost 5 bases, V lost 5 bases, and 5 bases had no gene match. Germline lookup yields CDR1 WNHNN and CDR2 SYGVQD (reference sequence). Here the CDR3 DNA reads TGCGCCAGCAGTACCTGGACAGGGGGAACCGGGGAGCTGTTTTTT. Translation gives CASSTWTGGTGELFF.

The chain links TRBV27 to TRBJ2-5; 11 nucleotides align to TRBD2. CDR1 is MNHEY and CDR2 is SMNVEV in the germline V gene (reference sequence). The CDR3 extends over 15 amino acids. Trimming cost V 5 bases and J 4 bases; bases outside gene matches: 6. The CDR3 spells CASSLLTSGVETQYF. As DNA, the CDR3 is TGTGCCAGCAGTCTCCTGACTAGCGGGGTAGAGACCCAGTACTTC.

The chain has TRBV5-1 and TRBJ2-1, with TRBD2 as a possible D gene (8 bases). The CDR3 extends over 16 amino acids. V lost 0 bases to trimming and J lost 2 bases, with 12 bases between them. Germline assignment: CDR1 SGHRS and CDR2 YFSETQ. Written as DNA, the CDR3 is TGCGCCAGCAGCTTGGATAGCGGGACAGCCTACAATGAGCAGTTCTTC. This encodes CASSLDSGTAYNEQFF.

This clone was seen a few times. CDR3 in DNA: TGTGCCAGCAGCTTATCGGCAGGGGTTACGAACACCGGGGAGCTGTTTTTT. This encodes CASSLSAGVTNTGELFF. The V call is TRBV11-3, the J call TRBJ2-2, with D perhaps TRBD1 (6 bases). The CDR3 has 17 residues. V lost 2 bases and J lost 0, with 13 bases in between. Germline V gives CDR1 SGHNT, CDR2 YENEEA.

There are a few counts of this clone. The chain joins TRBV2 to TRBJ1-2, with D unresolved. Per germline, CDR1 SNHLY and CDR2 FYNNEI. The CDR3 has 11 residues. V lost 4 bases and J lost 8, with 8 bases in between. The CDR3 nucleotides are TGTGCCAGCAGTGTAACACGAGGCTACACCTTC. Its protein product is CASSVTRGYTF.

V and J are TRBV10-3 and TRBJ2-3; tentative D call: TRBD2 (6 bases). Between the trimmed V and J ends, which lost 4 bases and 0 bases, there was a span of 11 bases. The germline gives CDR1 ENHRY, CDR2 SYGVKD. The CDR3 extends over 15 amino acids. CDR3 protein: CAISVGGASTDTQYF. The DNA for the CDR3 is TGTGCCATCAGTGTAGGAGGGGCCAGCACAGATACGCAGTATTTT.

This chain uses TRBV4-1 with TRBJ2-7; the match to TRBD2 covers 8 bases. Germline V gene lookup returns CDR1 MGHRA and CDR2 YSYEKL. V trimming: 3 bases; J trimming: 5 bases; junction bases outside the gene matches: 0. The CDR3 totals 12 residues. CDR3 DNA sequence: TGCGCCAGCAGCCAGCGGGGGGACGAGCAGTACTTC. As protein: CASSQRGDEQYF.

This chain connects TRBV15 to TRBJ1-2; the match to TRBD1 covers 10 bases. The CDR3 runs 16 residues. CDR1 LNHNV and CDR2 YYDKDF come from the germline V gene (reference sequence). After removal of 3 bases from V and 5 bases from J, the junction contained 9 bases not matched to a gene. CDR3 region: CATSSRGQGDGYGYTF. CDR3 DNA: TGTGCCACCAGCAGCCGTGGACAGGGGGATGGTTATGGCTACACCTTC.

The sample holds one count of this clone. The rearrangement joins TRBV4-1 to TRBJ2-5; perhaps TRBD2 as D (6 bases). The V gene's germline CDR1 is MGHRA and CDR2 YSYEKL. This CDR3 is 18 amino acids long. Trimming stripped 1 base from V and 5 bases from J, with 23 bases between. CDR3 DNA sequence: TGCGCCAGCAGCCAAGTCCGAAACAGACTAGTGGAGGGGGAGACCCAGTACTTC. Amino acids: CASSQVRNRLVEGETQYF.

This clone has more than one count but fewer than ten. This chain connects TRBV7-2 to TRBJ2-7, with 8 bases lining up with TRBD1. CDR1 SGHTA and CDR2 FQGNSA come from the germline V gene. The length of the CDR3 is 16 residues. V dropped 5 bases and J dropped 6; count of bases not matched to a gene: 15. In nucleotides, the CDR3 is TGTGCCAGCAGCCTTCCCGGGACAGGAAGGTTGGGCGAGCAGTACTTC. It translates to CASSLPGTGRLGEQYF.

The J gene is TRBJ1-1, the V gene TRBV6-1; D unclear. Germline V gene lookup returns CDR1 MNHNS and CDR2 SASEGT. This CDR3 spans 10 amino acids. Trimming pared 4 bases from V and 7 bases from J, leaving 4 bases between. The CDR3 nucleotides read TGTGCCAGCAGTGTATATGAAGCTTTCTTT. This encodes CASSVYEAFF.